This record concerns one T cell receptor beta chain sequence. Its recognized antigen is unknown. No clone much larger than this one lies a single base away; base qualities are absent. All of the isolated RNA was reverse transcribed with the High Capacity cDNA Reverse Transcription Kit, so expressed TCRB transcripts were sequenced. Naive, central memory and regulatory T cell samples underwent deep immunoSEQ sequencing, averaging about 3.57 million total reads per sample. After sorted cells were lysed in RLT buffer, RNA was extracted with DNase-treated RNeasy Micro or Mini kits, with the choice depending on cell number. To prevent cross-contamination, each cell subset was processed individually, whereas patient and healthy donor samples were processed jointly. The immunoSEQ multiplex PCR was used to amplify TCRB sequences from cDNA, yielding 87-bp fragments that span the CDR3 region. Sequencing of the amplicons was performed on the Illumina HiSeq platform. Per the authors' processing: PCR bias was computationally corrected using synthetic template baselines, reads within Hamming distance 2 were collapsed, and singletons that could not be merged were discarded. By aligning reads against IMGT, V, D and J genes, CDR3 length, and insertions or deletions at six rearrangement sites were assigned. Within each subset, clonotype counts were normalized to sorted cell number, after which true diversity and Gini coefficients were computed with the tcR R package. The overlap coefficient, calculated on TCRB nucleotide sequences, was used to measure repertoire sharing. TCRdb took over this immuneACCESS table, retaining in-frame rearrangements with V and J assigned. Such tables are incomplete; in checked studies, under half of the missing clones stem from an unresolved V gene, and the remainder is unexplained. V, J and clone size derive from that table, while D and trimming were established from the DNA sequence. Counted in this sample were roughly 400,000 clones; over 8.5% of them appeared once. Of the sample, roughly 0.54% is held by the ten largest clones.

At the junction V is shortened by 5 bases and J by 8 bases, with 14 bases in between. Its CDR3 holds 13 amino acids, cysteine through phenylalanine. Only CDR3 DNA is held: 39 bases, read in frame from base 1. In the germline V gene, CDR1 corresponds to SGHAT and CDR2 to FQNNGV. These data come from a study of beta chain features in type 1 diabetes (dated by TCRdb to 2017 to 2018). The study in broad terms: No differences in mean age, gender distribution, total cell number or subset yield were found between patients and healthy donors. A total of some 110 million sorted cells were examined across all samples, and the number of cells per subset was strongly correlated with RNA yield. In the study, recently diagnosed type 1 diabetes patients and matched healthy donors were compared on the TCRB repertoires of their sorted circulating CD4+ T cell subsets. Regulatory and stem cell-like memory subsets were obtained from only 8 patients and about 8 healthy donors, while naive and central memory subsets were obtained from all 30 or so donors. Study-level results and caveats: Because the HLA sub-analyses included only small numbers of individuals, any influence of HLA type on TCRB rearrangement was left unresolved. PCR might favor shorter templates, but patient and control samples were amplified and corrected together, so any skew would affect both groups equally. Naive, central memory and regulatory TCRB repertoires appeared to be more similar among patients than among healthy donors. A moderate but significant shortening of TCRB CDR3 length was observed in type 1 diabetes patients in all four CD4+ subsets. At VDJ recombination sites, patients with type 1 diabetes made fewer insertions and deleted more nucleotides, a pattern implying thymic rearrangement abnormalities. Because cDNA was sequenced instead of genomic DNA, highly expressing activated cells could be over-represented, though the groups showed no difference in activation or CD3 levels.

From each donor, a single peripheral blood sample of about 100 mL on average was drawn into heparinised tubes. A BD FACSAria II was used to sort naive, central memory, regulatory and stem cell-like memory CD4+ T cells with a panel that included CD45RO, CCR7, CD25, CD127, CD95 and CD27. Every sorted population had a purity above 98%. PBMCs were isolated immediately by Lymphoprep density gradient centrifugation and stained directly without culture. So that batch effects would be minimized, each experiment stained and sorted samples in pairs, pairing one healthy donor with one patient. Specimen: central memory CD4+ T cells from blood. The clonotype originates from a man aged 30 to 45 with type 1 diabetes. Recombination connected TRBV11-2 to TRBJ2-3; the D gene may be TRBD1 or TRBD2, since each aligns over 6 bases. This receptor carries the CDR3 CASSLMEGGTQYF. The DNA sequence follows: TGTGCCAGCAGCCTCATGGAGGGGGGTACGCAGTATTTT.